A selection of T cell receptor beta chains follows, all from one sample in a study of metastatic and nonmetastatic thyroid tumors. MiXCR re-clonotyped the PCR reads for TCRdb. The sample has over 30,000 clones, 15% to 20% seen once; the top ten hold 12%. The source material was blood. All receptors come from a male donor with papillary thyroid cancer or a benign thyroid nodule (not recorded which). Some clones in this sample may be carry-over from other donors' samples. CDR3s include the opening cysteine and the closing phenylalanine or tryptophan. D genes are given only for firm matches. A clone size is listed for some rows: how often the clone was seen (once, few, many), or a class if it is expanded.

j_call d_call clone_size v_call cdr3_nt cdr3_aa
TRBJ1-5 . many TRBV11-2 TGTGCCAGCAGCAGTTACCAGGGAGGGAGCAATCAGCCCCAGCATTTT CASSSYQGGSNQPQHF
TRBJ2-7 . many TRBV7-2 TGTGCCAGCAGCCGTACCGTTAGCTCCTACGAGCAGTACTTC CASSRTVSSYEQYF
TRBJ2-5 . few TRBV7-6 TGTGCCAGCAGCTTACGGAGAGGAGAGACCCAGTACTTC CASSLRRGETQYF
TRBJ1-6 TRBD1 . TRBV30 TGTGCCTGGAGTGGGGACAGGGTCGTCGGATCACTCCTCCACTTT CAWSGDRVVGSLLHF
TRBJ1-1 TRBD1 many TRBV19 TGTGCCAGTATATCCCAGGGGGCGCAGCATACTGAAGCTTTCTTT CASISQGAQHTEAFF
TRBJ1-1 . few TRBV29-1 TGCAGCGTTGTCACACAGGGTAACACTGAAGCTTTCTTT CSVVTQGNTEAFF
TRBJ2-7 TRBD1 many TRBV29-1 TGCAGCGTCATGACTTCGGGACAGGGGAGGTCCTACGAGCAGTACTTC CSVMTSGQGRSYEQYF
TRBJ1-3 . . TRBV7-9 TGTGCCAGCAGCTTGGATAGGGATCGAGGAAACACCATATATTTT CASSLDRDRGNTIYF
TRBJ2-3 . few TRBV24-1 TGTGCCACCAGTGCGGCGGGGCGCGATAGCACAGATACGCAGTATTTT CATSAAGRDSTDTQYF
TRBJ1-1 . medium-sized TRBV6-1 TGTGCCAGCAGTGAACGACAGGTTGAAGCTTTCTTT CASSERQVEAFF
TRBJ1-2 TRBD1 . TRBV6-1 TGTGCCAGCAGTAATGGACAGGGGATAATATGCTACACCTTC CASSNGQGIICYTF
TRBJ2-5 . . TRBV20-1 TGCATTTCGCCGTTAGGGAAGACCCAGTACTTC CISPLGKTQYF
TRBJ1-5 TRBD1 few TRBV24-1 TGTGCCACCAGTGACCTATCCACAGGGGACCTGCATTTT CATSDLSTGDLHF
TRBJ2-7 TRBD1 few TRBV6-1 TGTGCCAGCAGTGAAAGGGGGACAGGGAAGAGGTACGAGCAGTACTTC CASSERGTGKRYEQYF
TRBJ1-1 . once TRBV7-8 TGTGCCAGCAGCCATTTCCGGGACCGGATGAACACTGAAGCTTTCTTT CASSHFRDRMNTEAFF
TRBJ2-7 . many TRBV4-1 TGCGCCAGCAGCCGGAGGGGGGCTTCCTACGAGCAGTACTTC CASSRRGASYEQYF
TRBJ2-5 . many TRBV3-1 TGTGCCAGCAGCCAAGTTTCAGGGGCCCAAGAGACCCAGTACTTC CASSQVSGAQETQYF
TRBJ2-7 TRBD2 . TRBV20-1 TGCAGTGCTAACCCCATCAGCGGGGGGGCCGGCAACGAGCAGTACTTC CSANPISGGAGNEQYF
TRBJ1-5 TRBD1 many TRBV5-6 TGTGCCAGCAAGCTTCAGGGGGGCAATCAGCCCCAGCATTTT CASKLQGGNQPQHF
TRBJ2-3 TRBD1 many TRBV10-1 TGCGCCAGCAGGGGTCGACAGGGAGATACGCAGTATTTT CASRGRQGDTQYF
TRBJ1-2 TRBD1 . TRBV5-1 TGCGCCAGCAGCCCTGGGACAGCCGGTACGTGCTACACCTTC CASSPGTAGTCYTF
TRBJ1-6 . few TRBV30 TGTGCCTGGAGTATGGAGGGGAGGGGTTCACCCCTCCACTTT CAWSMEGRGSPLHF
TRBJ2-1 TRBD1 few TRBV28 TGTGCCAGCAGTAACACAGGGGGTAATGAGCAGTTCTTC CASSNTGGNEQFF
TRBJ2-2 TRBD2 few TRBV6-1 TGTGCCAGCAGTGTCTCCGTCTACACTAGCGGGAAAACCGGGGAGCTGTTTTTT CASSVSVYTSGKTGELFF
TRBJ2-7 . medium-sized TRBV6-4 TGTGCCAGCAGTGCCGATACAGGGTCGCAGGAGCAGTACTTC CASSADTGSQEQYF
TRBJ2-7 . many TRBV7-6 TGTGCCAGCAGCTTCGGGACCGGCACCTACGAGCAGTACTTC CASSFGTGTYEQYF
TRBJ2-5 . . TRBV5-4 TGTGCCAGCAGGTCGACAGGCGGGCAGGAGACCCAGTACTTC CASRSTGGQETQYF
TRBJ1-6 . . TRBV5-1 TGCGCCAGCTCCCCGGGCTATAATTCACCCCTCCACTTT CASSPGYNSPLHF
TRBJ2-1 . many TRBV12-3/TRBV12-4 TGTGCCAGCAGCTTCGGGACACCAGAAAACAATGAGCAGTTCTTC CASSFGTPENNEQFF
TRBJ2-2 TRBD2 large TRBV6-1 TGTGCCAGCAGTGAACTAGCGGGGGGCACCGGGGAGCTGTTTTTT CASSELAGGTGELFF
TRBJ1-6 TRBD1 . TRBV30 TGTGCCTGGAGCGAAGGACAGGGGGCCCGAAGGGGGAATAATTCACCCCTCCACTTT CAWSEGQGARRGNNSPLHF
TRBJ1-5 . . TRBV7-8 TGTGACAGCAGCTTGGGACGTACCTATAGCAATCAGCCCCAGCGTTTT CDSSLGRTYSNQPQRF
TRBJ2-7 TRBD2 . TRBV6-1 TGTGCCAGCAGTGCTAGCGGGGGGACCTACGAGCAGTACTTC CASSASGGTYEQYF
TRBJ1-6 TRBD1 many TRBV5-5 TGTGCCAGCAGCTTCGGGACAGGGGTTTTTCCCCTCCACTTT CASSFGTGVFPLHF
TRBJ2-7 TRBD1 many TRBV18 TGTGCCAGCTCACTGGGACAGGAGGCCTACGAGCAGTACTTC CASSLGQEAYEQYF
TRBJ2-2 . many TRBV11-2 TGTGCCAGCAGCTTAGTCGGGGCGATAAGCACCGGGGAGCTGTTTTTT CASSLVGAISTGELFF
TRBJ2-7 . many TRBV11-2 TGTGCCAGCAGCTTAGAAGGAACGAGGTACGAGCAGTACTTC CASSLEGTRYEQYF
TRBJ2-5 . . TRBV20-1 TGCAGTTCTAGAGGGATCTACCATGAGACCCAGTACTTC CSSRGIYHETQYF
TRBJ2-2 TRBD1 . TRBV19 TGTGCCAGTAGGCCGGACAGGGCGCGGAGGGGGACCGGGGAGCTGTTTTTT CASRPDRARRGTGELFF
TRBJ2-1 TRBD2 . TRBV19 TGTGCCAGTATCCCGAGCGGGGCGAGCTCCTACAATGATCAGTTCTTC CASIPSGASSYNDQFF
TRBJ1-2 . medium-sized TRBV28 TGTGCCAGCAGTCCAACCCGGGACGGTGGCTATGGCTACACCTTC CASSPTRDGGYGYTF
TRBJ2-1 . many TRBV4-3 TGCGCCAGCCGACCAAGAAAAATAGTCGGGTCTTCCCCGGGGAATGAGCAGTTCTTC CASRPRKIVGSSPGNEQFF
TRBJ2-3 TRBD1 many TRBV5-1 TGCGCCAGCAGCTTAACGGGACAGAGCACAGATACGCAGTATTTT CASSLTGQSTDTQYF
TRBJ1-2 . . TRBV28 TGTGCCAGAGCCTCGTCCGATTTGGGTCACCACACCTTC CARASSDLGHHTF
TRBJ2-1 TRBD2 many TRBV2 TGTGCCAGCAGTCGATTGACTAGCGGGTCGTGGGATGAGCAGTTCTTC CASSRLTSGSWDEQFF
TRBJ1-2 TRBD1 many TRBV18 TGTGCCAGCTCACCGACAGGGTGGCTAGGCTACACCTTC CASSPTGWLGYTF
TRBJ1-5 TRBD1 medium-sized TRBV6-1 TGTGCCAGCAGTGTTCGACAGGGGAGGGGTCAGCCCCAGCATTTT CASSVRQGRGQPQHF
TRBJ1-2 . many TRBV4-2 TGTGCCAGCAGCCAAATCTTGGACGGGAACTATAACTATGGCTACACCTTC CASSQILDGNYNYGYTF
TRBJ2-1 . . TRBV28 TGTGCCAGCAGTTCACATACTAGCTACAATGAGCAATTCTTC CASSSHTSYNEQFF
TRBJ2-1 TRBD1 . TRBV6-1 TGTGCCAGCAGTAGACAGGGCGAAGTCAATGAGCAGCTCTTC CASSRQGEVNEQLF